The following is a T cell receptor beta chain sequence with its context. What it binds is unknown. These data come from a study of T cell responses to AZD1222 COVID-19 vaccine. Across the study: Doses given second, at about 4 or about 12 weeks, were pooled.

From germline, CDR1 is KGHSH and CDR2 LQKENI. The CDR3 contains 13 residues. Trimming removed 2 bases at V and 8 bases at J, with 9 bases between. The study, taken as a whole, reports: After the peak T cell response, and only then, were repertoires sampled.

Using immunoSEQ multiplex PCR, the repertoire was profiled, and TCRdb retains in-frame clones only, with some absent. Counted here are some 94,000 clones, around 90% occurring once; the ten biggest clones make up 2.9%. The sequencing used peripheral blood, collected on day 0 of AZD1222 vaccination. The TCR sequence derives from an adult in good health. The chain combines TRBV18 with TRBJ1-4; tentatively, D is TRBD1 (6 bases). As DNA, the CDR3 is TGTGCCAGCTCACCAAGAAGGGGGGAAAAACTGTTTTTT. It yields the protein CASSPRRGEKLFF.